The T cell receptor beta chain under discussion was sequenced for a study of metastatic and nonmetastatic thyroid tumors (dated by TCRdb to the early 2020s). Study-level background: Repertoires from peripheral blood and from tumor or nodule tissue samples of malignant and benign thyroid patients were compared. Overall study outcomes, separate from this receptor: In both blood and tumor samples, TCR beta diversity was reported to be significantly higher in malignant tumors than in benign nodules.

No patient had received any treatment before thyroid surgery. The study retrospectively analysed patient clinical samples collected from the early 2010s to the late 2010s using T-cell receptor beta sequencing. V lost 7 bases and J lost 2 bases; the stretch between them is 15 bases long. CDR1 and CDR2, looked up from the germline V gene, are WSHSY and SAAADI. Counted from cysteine to phenylalanine, this CDR3 has 14 amino acids. Only the CDR3 DNA stays, 42 bases, in frame from base 1. This clone was detected only a few times. Its antigen is not yet known. It has no much larger one-base neighbor in the sample; base qualities were not kept. The library was built by means of PCR. The reads were generated on an Illumina HiSeq 4000. High-throughput sequencing was used to profile the TCR beta-chain CDR3 region of each patient. The paper's data handling went like this. CDR3 differences across clinicopathological groups were used to build a classifier for discriminating distant-metastatic papillary thyroid cancer patients. The Shannon index was used to assess repertoire diversity, and the Morisita-Horn index was used to assess tumor-blood repertoire similarity. TCRdb reran the public reads through fastp at Q25 and MiXCR, keeping productive beta chains. The V and J calls and clone size come from TCRdb's table, not from the authors' own analysis. In all, the sample holds roughly 22,000 clones, and 35% to 45% of those were seen once. The ten largest clones add up to about 24% of the sample.

The chain is encoded by TRBV10-2 joined to TRBJ2-7, with the D gene not confidently named. The sequencing input was blood. This receptor was identified in a male donor with papillary thyroid cancer or a benign thyroid nodule (not recorded which). Some clones in this sample may be carry-over from other donors' samples. The CDR3 sequence is CASTAPRNPYEQYF. The bases read TGCGCCAGCACCGCCCCCCGGAATCCCTACGAGCAGTACTTC.